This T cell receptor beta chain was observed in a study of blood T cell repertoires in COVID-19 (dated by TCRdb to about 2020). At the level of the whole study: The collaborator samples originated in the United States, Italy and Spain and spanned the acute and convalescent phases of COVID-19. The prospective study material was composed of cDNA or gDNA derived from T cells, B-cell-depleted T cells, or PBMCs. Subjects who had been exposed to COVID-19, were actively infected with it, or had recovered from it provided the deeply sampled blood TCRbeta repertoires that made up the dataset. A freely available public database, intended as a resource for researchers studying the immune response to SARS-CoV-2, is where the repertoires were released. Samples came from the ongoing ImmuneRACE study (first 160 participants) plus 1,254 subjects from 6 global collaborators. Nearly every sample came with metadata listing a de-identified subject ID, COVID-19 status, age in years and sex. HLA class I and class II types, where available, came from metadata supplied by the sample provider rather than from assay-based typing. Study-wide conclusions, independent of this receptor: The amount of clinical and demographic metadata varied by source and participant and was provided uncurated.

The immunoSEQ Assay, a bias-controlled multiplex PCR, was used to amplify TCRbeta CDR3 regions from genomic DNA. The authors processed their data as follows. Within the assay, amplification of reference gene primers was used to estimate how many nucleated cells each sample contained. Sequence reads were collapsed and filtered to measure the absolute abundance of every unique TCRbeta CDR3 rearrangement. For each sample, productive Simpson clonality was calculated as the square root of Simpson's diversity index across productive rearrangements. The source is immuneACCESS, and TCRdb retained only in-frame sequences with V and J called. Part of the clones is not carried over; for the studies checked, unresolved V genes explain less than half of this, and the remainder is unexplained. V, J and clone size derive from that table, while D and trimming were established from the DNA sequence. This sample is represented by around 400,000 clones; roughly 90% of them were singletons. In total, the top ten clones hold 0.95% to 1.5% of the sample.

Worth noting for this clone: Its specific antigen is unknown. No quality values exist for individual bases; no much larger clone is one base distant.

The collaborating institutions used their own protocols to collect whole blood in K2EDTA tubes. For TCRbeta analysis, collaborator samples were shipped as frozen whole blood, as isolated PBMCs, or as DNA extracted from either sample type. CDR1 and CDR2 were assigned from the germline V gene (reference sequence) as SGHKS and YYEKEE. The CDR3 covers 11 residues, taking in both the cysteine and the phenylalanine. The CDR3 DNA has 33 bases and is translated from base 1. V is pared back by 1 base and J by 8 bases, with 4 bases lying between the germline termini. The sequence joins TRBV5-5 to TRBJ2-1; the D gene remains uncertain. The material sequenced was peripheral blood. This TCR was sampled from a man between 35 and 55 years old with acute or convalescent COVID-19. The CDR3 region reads CASSLIYEQFF. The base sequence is TGTGCCAGCAGCTTGATCTATGAGCAGTTCTTC.